Described below is a single TCR beta chain sequence and its context. Only in-frame clones appear in the TCRdb table, and some are missing; sequencing was by immunoSEQ multiplex PCR. The sample has roughly 11,000 clones, around 80% seen once. These data come from a study of chemoradiotherapy in HPV16-positive cancers. The CDR3 extends over 15 amino acids. With 2 bases removed from V and 5 bases from J, the gap between germline ends came to 15 bases. Germline assignment: CDR1 LGHNA and CDR2 YSLEER. This TCR was sampled from a human donor with HPV-associated anogenital cancer. The V call is TRBV4-3, the J call TRBJ1-1; D gene ambiguous. This sample was obtained from a patient who underwent chemoradiotherapy. The CDR3 region is CASSQSLGLGTEAFF. In nucleotides, the CDR3 is TGCGCCAGCAGCCAATCCCTCGGGTTGGGTACTGAAGCTTTCTTT.